This T cell receptor (beta chain) was found in a study of cytomegalovirus exposure and HLA in healthy donors. General study findings and limits: A later analysis found TCR association rates differed by HLA locus, highest for DRB1 and lowest for HLA-C. TCR beta chain V- and J-gene trimming was linked, in a later analysis, to a missense variant in DCLRE1C.

The V and J ends lost 0 bases and 7 bases respectively, with 11 bases between them. The CDR3 runs to 14 residues. Germline V CDR1 and CDR2: SGHRS, YFSETQ. Primers for the PCR totalled 60 Vbeta and 13 Jbeta. Per the original methods: Approximately 11 million of some 80 million unique TCR beta chains were shared, per a later count. Method: immunoSEQ multiplex PCR; TCRdb's copy keeps in-frame clones and lacks some. From that table come the V and J calls and clone size; the DNA was used to work out D and trimming. This table holds some 150,000 clones, approximately 80% found once. About this clone itself: Its antigen is undetermined.

This chain uses TRBV5-1 with TRBJ2-1, with a weak D call TRBD2 (5 bases). This receptor was obtained from a man aged 25 to 45 in good health and CMV-seropositive. The sequencing sample was made of PBMCs. This CDR3 is CASSLETTGNEQFF. CDR3 in DNA: TGCGCCAGCAGCTTGGAAACTACGGGGAATGAGCAGTTCTTC.